This is a list of T cell receptor beta chains from one sample in a study of CD8 T cells in Susac syndrome. TCRdb used MiXCR to reprocess the immunoSEQ multiplex PCR reads, holding one entry per CDR3 protein. There are around 200,000 distinct CDR3 sequences in the sample; 95% occur only once, and 0.09% to 0.1% lies in the top ten. Sequencing was performed on CD4+ T cells from PBMCs. All receptors come from a human donor with Susac syndrome. Both conserved end residues are part of each CDR3. D genes are given only for firm matches. Clone sizes are given selectively: once, few, many, or a class where the clone is expanded.

clone_size j_call d_call v_call cdr3_aa cdr3_nt
NA TRBJ1-2 NA TRBV9 CASSGGDGYTF TGTGCCAGCAGCGGAGGGGATGGCTACACCTTC
NA TRBJ2-5 TRBD2 TRBV20-1 CSARDASGGETQYF TGCAGTGCTAGAGATGCTAGCGGGGGGGAGACCCAGTACTTC
NA TRBJ1-2 NA TRBV29-1 CSVAGSYGYTF TGCAGCGTGGCAGGATCCTATGGCTACACCTTC
NA TRBJ2-1 NA TRBV5-4 CASSYVAGAHNEQFF TGTGCCAGCAGCTATGTTGCGGGGGCGCACAATGAGCAGTTCTTC
NA TRBJ1-2 TRBD1 TRBV25-1 CATAGGLSYGYTF TGTGCCACCGCAGGGGGTTTGAGCTATGGCTACACCTTC
NA TRBJ2-3 NA TRBV24-1 CATSDGGGSTDTQYF TGTGCCACCAGTGATGGGGGGGGCAGCACAGATACGCAGTATTTT
NA TRBJ2-1 NA TRBV29-1 CSVVPNEQFF TGCAGCGTTGTTCCCAATGAGCAGTTCTTC
NA TRBJ1-2 NA TRBV4-2 CASSSALSGQKVNYGYTF TGTGCCAGCAGCTCAGCCCTTTCGGGGCAGAAGGTTAACTATGGCTACACCTTC
NA TRBJ2-5 NA TRBV6-5 CASHNRRGETQYF TGTGCCAGCCACAACAGGCGAGGGGAGACCCAGTACTTC
NA TRBJ1-1 TRBD1 TRBV19 CASSFGQGLPVNTEAFF TGTGCCAGTAGTTTCGGACAGGGGCTACCTGTGAACACTGAAGCTTTCTTT
few TRBJ1-5 TRBD1 TRBV5-1 CASSFTGGNQPQHF TGCGCCAGCAGCTTTACAGGGGGCAATCAGCCCCAGCATTTT
NA TRBJ2-1 TRBD2 TRBV7-8 CASSSLAVYNEQFF TGTGCCAGCAGCTCACTAGCGGTCTACAATGAGCAGTTCTTC
NA TRBJ1-4 NA TRBV5-4 CASSLVPGATTNEKLFF TGTGCCAGCAGCTTGGTCCCAGGGGCGACAACTAATGAAAAACTGTTTTTT
NA TRBJ2-2 TRBD2 TRBV7-3 CASSELAGGPGELFF TGTGCCAGCAGCGAACTAGCGGGGGGGCCCGGGGAGCTGTTTTTT
NA TRBJ1-1 NA TRBV6-5 CASSSLTIAQDSEAFF TGTGCCAGCAGTTCACTTACGATCGCCCAGGACAGTGAAGCTTTCTTT
NA TRBJ2-6 TRBD1 TRBV3-1 CASSPLGTGRSGANVLTF TGTGCCAGCAGCCCTCTAGGGACAGGGAGGTCTGGGGCCAACGTCCTGACTTTC
NA TRBJ2-6 TRBD2 TRBV5-1 CASSLWGSGDSGANVLTF TGCGCCAGCAGCTTGTGGGGTAGCGGGGACTCTGGGGCCAACGTCCTGACTTTC
NA TRBJ2-1 NA TRBV20-1 CSAYRQAGNEQFF TGCAGTGCTTACCGACAGGCTGGGAATGAGCAGTTCTTC
NA TRBJ1-1 TRBD1 TRBV29-1 CSVEGQGIPEAFF TGCAGCGTTGAGGGACAGGGGATCCCTGAAGCTTTCTTT
NA TRBJ2-5 NA TRBV4-1 CASSQVLTRRGGETQYF TGCGCCAGCAGCCAAGTCTTGACCCGCAGGGGGGGAGAGACCCAGTACTTC
once TRBJ2-7 NA TRBV7-2 CASSSGGGGKGYEQYF TGTGCCAGCAGCTCCGGTGGGGGCGGTAAGGGCTACGAGCAGTACTTC
NA TRBJ1-5 TRBD1 TRBV6-5 CASSYSSRTGGWGNQPQHF TGTGCCAGCAGTTACTCGAGTCGGACAGGGGGCTGGGGCAATCAGCCCCAGCATTTT
NA TRBJ2-3 NA TRBV7-9 CASSLGTLFVAGSGDTQYF TGTGCCAGCAGCTTAGGTACCCTCTTTGTGGCGGGGTCTGGAGATACGCAGTATTTT
NA TRBJ2-6 TRBD1 TRBV23-1 CASYPGGSGANVLTF TGCGCCAGCTACCCAGGGGGCTCTGGGGCCAACGTCCTGACTTTC
NA TRBJ1-5 NA TRBV20-1 CSARERGEQPQHF TGCAGTGCTAGAGAACGAGGGGAGCAGCCCCAGCATTTT
once TRBJ2-1 TRBD2 TRBV3-1 CASSQLAGGRNEQFF TGTGCCAGCAGCCAATTAGCGGGGGGGCGTAATGAGCAGTTCTTC
NA TRBJ2-3 NA TRBV20-1 CSASSLVEGTDTQYF TGCAGTGCTAGTTCGCTAGTTGAGGGCACAGATACGCAGTATTTT
few TRBJ1-2 NA TRBV2 CASSEAYGYTF TGTGCCAGCAGTGAGGCCTATGGCTACACCTTC
NA TRBJ1-1 TRBD1 TRBV5-1 CASTRDRGITEAFF TGCGCCAGCACCCGGGACAGGGGGATCACTGAAGCTTTCTTT
NA TRBJ2-1 NA TRBV9 CASSVGSLGPYNEQFF TGTGCCAGCAGCGTCGGGTCATTGGGACCCTACAATGAGCAGTTCTTC
NA TRBJ2-6 NA TRBV4-3 CASSQGGLGSGANVLTF TGCGCCAGCAGCCAAGGGGGGCTTGGATCTGGGGCCAACGTCCTGACTTTC
NA TRBJ2-1 NA TRBV7-3 CASSLTQYNEQFF TGTGCCAGCAGCTTAACCCAGTACAATGAGCAGTTCTTC
NA TRBJ2-6 NA TRBV29-1 CSVRTTSGANVLTF TGCAGCGTTCGAACAACCTCTGGGGCCAACGTCCTGACTTTC
once TRBJ2-7 TRBD2 TRBV7-9 CASSTPAGGSTYEQYF TGTGCCAGCAGCACCCCAGCGGGGGGGTCAACCTACGAGCAGTACTTC
NA TRBJ2-1 TRBD2 TRBV27 CASSLDPGTSLYEQFF TGTGCCAGCAGTTTAGACCCCGGGACTAGTCTCTATGAGCAGTTCTTC
NA TRBJ1-6 TRBD1 TRBV5-1 CASRRGQGLHSPLHF TGCGCCAGCAGACGAGGACAGGGGCTTCATTCACCCCTCCACTTT
once TRBJ2-7 TRBD2 TRBV6-6 CASRLSGGNSYEQYF TGTGCCAGCAGGCTCTCGGGAGGTAACTCCTACGAGCAGTACTTC
NA TRBJ2-1 TRBD2 TRBV20-1 CSANSGGSSYNEQFF TGCAGTGCAAATAGCGGGGGGAGCTCCTACAATGAGCAGTTCTTC
NA TRBJ1-4 NA TRBV3-1 CASSQNRQGNEKLFF TGTGCCAGCAGCCAAAATCGCCAGGGGAATGAAAAACTGTTTTTT
NA TRBJ1-1 NA TRBV15 CATSPNEGEAFF TGTGCCACCAGCCCTAATGAGGGTGAAGCTTTCTTT
NA TRBJ1-2 NA TRBV5-4 CASSLVTLNYGYTF TGTGCCAGCAGCTTGGTCACTCTTAACTATGGCTACACCTTC
NA TRBJ2-1 TRBD2 TRBV6-1 CASSGPLRGLAGVRGNEQFF TGTGCCAGCAGTGGCCCCCTCCGAGGACTAGCGGGGGTAAGAGGGAATGAGCAGTTCTTC
NA TRBJ1-6 TRBD1 TRBV20-1 CSARGIQGPASPLHF TGCAGTGCTAGAGGTATACAGGGGCCCGCTTCACCCCTCCACTTT
NA TRBJ1-1 NA TRBV30 CAWSVPPAQTEAFF TGTGCCTGGAGTGTACCCCCAGCTCAGACAGAAGCTTTCTTT
NA TRBJ1-2 NA TRBV6-5 CASSPNWSYGYTF TGTGCCAGCAGCCCTAATTGGAGCTATGGCTACACCTTC
NA TRBJ2-5 NA TRBV5-1 CASSPYWETQETQYF TGCGCCAGCAGCCCCTACTGGGAGACGCAAGAGACCCAGTACTTC
NA TRBJ2-3 NA TRBV10-3 CAISAGEDTQYF TGTGCCATCAGTGCAGGGGAAGATACGCAGTATTTT
NA TRBJ2-1 NA TRBV6-5 CASSYAVTNEQFF TGTGCCAGCAGTTACGCGGTTACCAATGAGCAGTTCTTC
NA TRBJ2-5 NA TRBV20-1 CSALVGGQVTQYF TGCAGTGCCTTGGTGGGGGGGCAGGTGACCCAGTACTTC
NA TRBJ1-6 NA TRBV7-9 CASSLGQSYSPLHF TGTGCCAGCAGCTTAGGACAGTCCTATTCACCCCTCCACTTT
NA TRBJ1-5 NA TRBV12-3/TRBV12-4 CASSLGAGDQPQHF TGTGCCAGCAGTTTGGGAGCAGGGGATCAGCCCCAGCATTTT
NA TRBJ1-1 NA TRBV5-1 CASGWRQSNTEAFF TGCGCCAGCGGGTGGAGACAGTCAAACACTGAAGCTTTCTTT
NA TRBJ2-5 NA TRBV18 CASSPRATEETQYF TGTGCCAGCTCACCGCGGGCTACCGAAGAGACCCAGTACTTC
once TRBJ1-2 NA TRBV5-1 CASSLGGHNTDGYTF TGCGCCAGCAGCTTGGGAGGACACAACACGGATGGCTACACCTTC
once TRBJ2-7 NA TRBV3-1 CASSQGSGYEQYF TGTGCCAGCAGCCAAGGCTCAGGCTACGAGCAGTACTTC
NA TRBJ1-3 NA TRBV30 CAWNPGNTIYF TGTGCCTGGAACCCTGGAAACACCATATATTTT
NA TRBJ2-7 TRBD2 TRBV4-1 CASSQDLRGIAGEYEQYF TGCGCCAGCAGCCAAGATCTTCGCGGGATAGCGGGGGAGTACGAGCAGTACTTC
NA TRBJ2-1 NA TRBV5-1 CASSLAISGVEQFF TGCGCCAGCAGCTTGGCAATCTCAGGGGTTGAGCAGTTCTTC
once TRBJ2-2 NA TRBV29-1 CSVQRSANTGELFF TGCAGCGTCCAGAGATCTGCGAACACCGGGGAGCTGTTTTTT